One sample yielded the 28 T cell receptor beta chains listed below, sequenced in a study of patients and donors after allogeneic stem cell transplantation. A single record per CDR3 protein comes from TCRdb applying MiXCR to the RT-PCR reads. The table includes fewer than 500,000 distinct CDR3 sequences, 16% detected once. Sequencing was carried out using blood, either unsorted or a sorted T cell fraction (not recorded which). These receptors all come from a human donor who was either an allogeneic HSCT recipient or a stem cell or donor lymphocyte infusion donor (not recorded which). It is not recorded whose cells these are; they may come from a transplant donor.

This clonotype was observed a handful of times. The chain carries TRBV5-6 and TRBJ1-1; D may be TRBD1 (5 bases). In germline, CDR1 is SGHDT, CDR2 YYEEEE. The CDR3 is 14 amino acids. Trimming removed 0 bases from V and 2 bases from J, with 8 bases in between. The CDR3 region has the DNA TGTGCCAGCAGCTTGGCCGGACACAACACTGAAGCTTTCTTT. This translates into CASSLAGHNTEAFF.

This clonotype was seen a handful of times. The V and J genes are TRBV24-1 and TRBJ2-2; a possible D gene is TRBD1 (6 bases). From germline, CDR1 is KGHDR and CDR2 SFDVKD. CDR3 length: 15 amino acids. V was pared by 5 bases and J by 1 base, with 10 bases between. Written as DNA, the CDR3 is TGTGCCACCAGTGGGGTGGGACAGAACACCGGGGAGCTGTTTTTT. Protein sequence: CATSGVGQNTGELFF.

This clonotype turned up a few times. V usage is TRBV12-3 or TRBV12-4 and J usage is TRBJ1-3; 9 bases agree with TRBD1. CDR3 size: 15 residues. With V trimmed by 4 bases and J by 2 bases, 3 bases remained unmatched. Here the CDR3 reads CASSSDRGAGNTIYF. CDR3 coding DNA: TGTGCCAGCAGTTCAGACAGGGGGGCTGGAAACACCATATATTTT.

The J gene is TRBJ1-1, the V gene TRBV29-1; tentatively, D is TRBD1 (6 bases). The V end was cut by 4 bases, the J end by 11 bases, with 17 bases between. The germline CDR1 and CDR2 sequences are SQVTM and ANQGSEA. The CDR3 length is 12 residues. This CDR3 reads CSVAVQGRTAFF. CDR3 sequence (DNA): TGCAGCGTTGCGGTTCAGGGGAGAACGGCTTTCTTT.

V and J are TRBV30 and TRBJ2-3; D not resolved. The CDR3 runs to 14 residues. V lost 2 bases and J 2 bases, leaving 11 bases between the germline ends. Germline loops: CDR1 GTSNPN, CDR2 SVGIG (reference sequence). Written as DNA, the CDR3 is TGTGCCTGGAGTCCCCGGCGACCCACAGATACGCAGTATTTT. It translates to CAWSPRRPTDTQYF.

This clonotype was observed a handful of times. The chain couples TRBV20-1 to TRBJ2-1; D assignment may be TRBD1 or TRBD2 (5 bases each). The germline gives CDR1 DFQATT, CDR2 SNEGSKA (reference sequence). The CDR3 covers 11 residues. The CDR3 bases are TGCAGCGGGGCAGAATTCAATGAGCAGTTCTTC. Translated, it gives CSGAEFNEQFF.

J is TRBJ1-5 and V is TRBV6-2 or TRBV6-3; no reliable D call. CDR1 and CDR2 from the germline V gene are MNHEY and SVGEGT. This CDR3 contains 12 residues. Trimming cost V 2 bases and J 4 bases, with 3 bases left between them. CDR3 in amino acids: CASSYANQPQHF. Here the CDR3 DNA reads TGTGCCAGCAGTTACGCTAATCAGCCCCAGCATTTT.

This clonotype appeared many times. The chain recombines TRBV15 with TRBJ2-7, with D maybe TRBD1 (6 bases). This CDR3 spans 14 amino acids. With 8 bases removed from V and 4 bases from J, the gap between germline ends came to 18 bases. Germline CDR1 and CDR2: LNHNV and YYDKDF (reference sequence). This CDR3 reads CATSPGRGRYEQYF. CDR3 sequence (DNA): TGTGCCACCTCCCCAGGCAGGGGTAGGTACGAGCAGTACTTC.

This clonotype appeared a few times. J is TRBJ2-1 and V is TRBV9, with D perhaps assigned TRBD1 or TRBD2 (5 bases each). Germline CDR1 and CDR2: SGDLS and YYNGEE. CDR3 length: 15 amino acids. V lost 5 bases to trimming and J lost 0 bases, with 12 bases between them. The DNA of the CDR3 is TGTGCCAGCAGACCCAGGGAGAGCTCCTACAATGAGCAGTTCTTC. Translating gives CASRPRESSYNEQFF.

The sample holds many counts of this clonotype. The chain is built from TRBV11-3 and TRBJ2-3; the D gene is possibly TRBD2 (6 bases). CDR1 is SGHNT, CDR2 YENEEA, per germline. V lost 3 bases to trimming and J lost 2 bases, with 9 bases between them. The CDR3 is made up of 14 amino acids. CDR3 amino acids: CASSFGGATDTQYF. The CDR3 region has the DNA TGTGCCAGCAGCTTCGGAGGGGCCACAGATACGCAGTATTTT.

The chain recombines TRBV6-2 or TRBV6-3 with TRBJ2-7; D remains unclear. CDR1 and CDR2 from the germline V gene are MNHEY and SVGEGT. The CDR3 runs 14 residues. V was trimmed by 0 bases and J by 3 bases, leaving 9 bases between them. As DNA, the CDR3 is TGTGCCAGCAGTTACTCTTCCCTCATCTACGAGCAGTACTTC. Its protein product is CASSYSSLIYEQYF.

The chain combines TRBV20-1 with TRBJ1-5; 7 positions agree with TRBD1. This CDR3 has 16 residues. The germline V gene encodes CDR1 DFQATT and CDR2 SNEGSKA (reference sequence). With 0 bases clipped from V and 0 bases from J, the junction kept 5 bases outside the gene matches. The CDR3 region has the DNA TGCAGTGCTAGAGATCGAAGGGACAGTAGCAATCAGCCCCAGCATTTT. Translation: CSARDRRDSSNQPQHF.

The CDR3 nucleotides read TGTGCCAGCAGTTTACGCCAGGGGACTGGCTACACCTTC. It translates to CASSLRQGTGYTF. The chain is built from TRBV12-3 or TRBV12-4 and TRBJ1-2, with D maybe TRBD1 (6 bases). The V and J ends lost 2 bases and 7 bases respectively, with 11 bases between them. The CDR3 consists of 13 residues.

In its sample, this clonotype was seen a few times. The CDR3, as DNA: TGTGCCAGTTGTCACTCCGGGACGTCCAAAGAGACCCAGTACTTC. Protein product: CASCHSGTSKETQYF. The chain couples TRBV7-9 to TRBJ2-5, with D perhaps TRBD1 or TRBD2 (5 bases each). The CDR3 is made up of 15 amino acids. Germline V gene data show CDR1 as SEHNR and CDR2 as FQNEAQ (reference sequence). V was pared by 9 bases and J by 3 bases, with 20 bases between.

CDR3 nucleotides: TGCAGTGCTAGGTTAGGGAGGCAACAAGAGACCCAGTACTTC. As protein: CSARLGRQQETQYF. The V gene is TRBV20-1, the J gene TRBJ2-5; perhaps TRBD2 as D (6 bases). V was clipped by 3 bases and J by 2 bases, with 13 bases between them. The CDR3 has 14 amino acids. The germline gives CDR1 DFQATT, CDR2 SNEGSKA (reference sequence).

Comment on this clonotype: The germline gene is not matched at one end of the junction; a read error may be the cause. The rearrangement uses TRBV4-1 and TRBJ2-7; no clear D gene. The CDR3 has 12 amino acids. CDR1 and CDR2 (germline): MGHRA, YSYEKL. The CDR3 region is CASSQEALVQYF. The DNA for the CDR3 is TGCGCCAGCAGTCAAGAGGCGTTAGTGCAGTACTTC.

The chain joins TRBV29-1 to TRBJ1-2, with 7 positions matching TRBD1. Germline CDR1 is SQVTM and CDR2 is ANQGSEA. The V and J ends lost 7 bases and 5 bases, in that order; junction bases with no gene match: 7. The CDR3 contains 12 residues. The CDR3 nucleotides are TGCAGCGAAAACAGGGGTGATTATGGCTACACCTTC. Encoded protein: CSENRGDYGYTF.

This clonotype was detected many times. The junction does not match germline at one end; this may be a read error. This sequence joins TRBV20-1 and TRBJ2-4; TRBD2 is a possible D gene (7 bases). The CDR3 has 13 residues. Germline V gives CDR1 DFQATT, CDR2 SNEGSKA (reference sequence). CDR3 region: CSATRGAKNIQYF. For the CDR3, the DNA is TGCAGTGCCACCCGGGGGGCCAAGAACATTCAGTACTTC.

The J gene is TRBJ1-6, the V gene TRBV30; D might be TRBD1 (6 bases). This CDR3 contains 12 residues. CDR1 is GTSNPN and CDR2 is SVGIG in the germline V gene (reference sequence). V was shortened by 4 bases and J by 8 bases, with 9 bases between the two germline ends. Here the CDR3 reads CAWNRQDSPLHF. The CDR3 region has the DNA TGTGCCTGGAATCGACAGGATTCACCCCTCCACTTT.

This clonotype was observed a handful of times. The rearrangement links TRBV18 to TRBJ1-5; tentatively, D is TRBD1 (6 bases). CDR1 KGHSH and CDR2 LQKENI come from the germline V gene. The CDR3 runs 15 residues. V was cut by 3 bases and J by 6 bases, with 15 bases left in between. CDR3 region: CASSPRQGRGQPQHF. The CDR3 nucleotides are TGTGCCAGCTCACCGCGGCAGGGGAGGGGTCAGCCCCAGCATTTT. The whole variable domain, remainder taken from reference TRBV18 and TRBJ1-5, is NAGVMQNPRHLVRRRGQEARLRCSPMKGHSHVYWYRQLPEEGLKFMVYLQKENIIDESGMPKERFSAEFPKEGPSILRIQQVVRGDSAAYFCASSPRQGRGQPQHFGDGTRLSIL.

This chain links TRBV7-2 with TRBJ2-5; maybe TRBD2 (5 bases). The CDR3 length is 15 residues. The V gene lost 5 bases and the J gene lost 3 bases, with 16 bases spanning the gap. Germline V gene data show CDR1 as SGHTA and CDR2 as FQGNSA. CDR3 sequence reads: CASSRAGSLKETQYF. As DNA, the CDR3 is TGTGCCAGCAGCCGAGCTGGGAGTCTGAAAGAGACCCAGTACTTC.

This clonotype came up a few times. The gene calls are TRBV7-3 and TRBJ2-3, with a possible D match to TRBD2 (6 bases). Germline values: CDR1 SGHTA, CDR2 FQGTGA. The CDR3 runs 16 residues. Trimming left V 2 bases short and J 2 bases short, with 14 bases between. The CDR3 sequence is CASSLGGLPSTDTQYF. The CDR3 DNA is TGTGCCAGCAGCTTAGGGGGACTTCCCTCCACAGATACGCAGTATTTT.

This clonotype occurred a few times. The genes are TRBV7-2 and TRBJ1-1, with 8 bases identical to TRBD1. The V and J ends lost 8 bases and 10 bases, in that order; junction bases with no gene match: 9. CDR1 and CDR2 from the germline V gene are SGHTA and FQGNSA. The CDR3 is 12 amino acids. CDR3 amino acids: CASFWRQGRAFF. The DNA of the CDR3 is TGTGCCAGCTTTTGGCGACAGGGGCGAGCTTTCTTT.

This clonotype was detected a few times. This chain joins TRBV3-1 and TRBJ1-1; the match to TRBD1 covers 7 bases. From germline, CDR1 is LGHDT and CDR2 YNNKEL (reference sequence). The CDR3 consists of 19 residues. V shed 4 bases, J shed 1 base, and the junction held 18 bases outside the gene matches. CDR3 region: CASSPRQGSMVGPNTEAFF. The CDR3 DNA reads TGTGCCAGCAGCCCAAGACAGGGAAGTATGGTAGGGCCGAACACTGAAGCTTTCTTT.

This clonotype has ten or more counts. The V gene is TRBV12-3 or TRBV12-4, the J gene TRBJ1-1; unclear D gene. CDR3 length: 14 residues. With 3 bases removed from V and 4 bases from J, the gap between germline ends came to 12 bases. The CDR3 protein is CASSFDGKLTEAFF. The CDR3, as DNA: TGTGCCAGCAGTTTTGACGGCAAACTCACTGAAGCTTTCTTT.

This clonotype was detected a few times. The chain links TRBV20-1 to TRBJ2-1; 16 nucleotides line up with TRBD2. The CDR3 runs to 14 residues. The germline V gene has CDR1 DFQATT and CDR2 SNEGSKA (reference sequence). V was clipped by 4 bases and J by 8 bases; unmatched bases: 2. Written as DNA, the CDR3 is TGCAGTGCTATGGGACTAGCGGGAGGGCATGAGCAGTTCTTC. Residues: CSAMGLAGGHEQFF.

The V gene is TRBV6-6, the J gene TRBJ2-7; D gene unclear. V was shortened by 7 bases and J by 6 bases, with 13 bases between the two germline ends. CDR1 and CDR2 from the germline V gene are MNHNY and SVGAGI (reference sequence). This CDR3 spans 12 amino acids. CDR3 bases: TGTGCCAGCACTCCAGATCGAGTCGAGCAGTACTTC. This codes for CASTPDRVEQYF.

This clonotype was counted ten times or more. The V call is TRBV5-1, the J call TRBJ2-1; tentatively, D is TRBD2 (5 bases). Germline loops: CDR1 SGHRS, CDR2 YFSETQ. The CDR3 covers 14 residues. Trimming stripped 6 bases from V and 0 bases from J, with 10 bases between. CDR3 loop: CASTIASSYNEQFF. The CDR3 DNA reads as TGCGCCAGCACAATAGCGAGCTCCTACAATGAGCAGTTCTTC.